Listed below are T cell receptor beta chains from one sample, sequenced in a study of cytomegalovirus exposure and HLA in healthy donors. Sequencing used immunoSEQ multiplex PCR; TCRdb keeps in-frame clones, though not all of them. The sample shows some 90,000 clones, more than 65% of them seen only once. Source material: PBMCs. The receptors here all came from a human donor in good health. Both conserved end residues are part of each CDR3. Each record gives: clone size, J gene, D gene, V gene, CDR3 protein, CDR3 DNA. The D gene is left open where the match is weak. Not all rows give a size; the values are once, few, many and, for expanded clones, a class.

clone_size: once; j_call: TRBJ1-2; d_call: .; v_call: TRBV27; cdr3_aa: CASSFRWGGSDYGYTF; cdr3_nt: TGTGCCAGCAGCTTTAGGTGGGGAGGTTCGGACTATGGCTACACCTTC
clone_size: once; j_call: TRBJ1-1; d_call: .; v_call: TRBV19; cdr3_aa: CASINVVGRGNTEAFF; cdr3_nt: TGTGCCAGTATCAACGTGGTGGGGAGAGGGAACACTGAAGCTTTCTTT
clone_size: once; j_call: TRBJ2-1; d_call: .; v_call: TRBV6-4; cdr3_aa: CASTLDSGGKGEQFF; cdr3_nt: TGTGCCAGCACCCTGGACTCTGGCGGGAAGGGTGAGCAGTTCTTC
clone_size: .; j_call: TRBJ2-1; d_call: TRBD2; v_call: TRBV5-4; cdr3_aa: CASRTGTSAYNEQFF; cdr3_nt: TGTGCCAGCAGGACCGGGACTAGCGCATACAATGAGCAGTTCTTC
clone_size: .; j_call: TRBJ2-2; d_call: .; v_call: TRBV6-1; cdr3_aa: CASSDPGSRAGELFF; cdr3_nt: TGTGCCAGCAGTGACCCAGGAAGCAGGGCCGGGGAGCTGTTTTTT
clone_size: .; j_call: TRBJ1-2; d_call: .; v_call: TRBV6-1; cdr3_aa: CAYLTGRGEDGYTF; cdr3_nt: TGTGCCTACTTGACGGGCAGGGGAGAGGATGGCTACACCTTC
clone_size: few; j_call: TRBJ1-1; d_call: .; v_call: TRBV29-1; cdr3_aa: CSVGAYTEAFF; cdr3_nt: TGCAGCGTTGGCGCCTACACTGAAGCTTTCTTT
clone_size: .; j_call: TRBJ1-1; d_call: TRBD1; v_call: TRBV29-1; cdr3_aa: CSVRRGPALNTEAFF; cdr3_nt: TGCAGCGTCCGCAGGGGGCCCGCCCTGAACACTGAAGCTTTCTTT
clone_size: .; j_call: TRBJ2-7; d_call: .; v_call: TRBV7-9; cdr3_aa: CASSRDLGQYEQYF; cdr3_nt: TGTGCCAGCAGCCGTGATCTTGGACAGTACGAGCAGTACTTC
clone_size: .; j_call: TRBJ2-7; d_call: .; v_call: TRBV7-3; cdr3_aa: CASSQWGGNLGSYEQYF; cdr3_nt: TGTGCCAGCAGCCAATGGGGGGGCAATCTGGGATCCTACGAGCAGTACTTC
clone_size: .; j_call: TRBJ2-7; d_call: .; v_call: TRBV18; cdr3_aa: CASSTAEGSYEQYF; cdr3_nt: TGTGCCAGCTCGACCGCGGAGGGCTCCTACGAGCAGTACTTC
clone_size: .; j_call: TRBJ1-5; d_call: .; v_call: TRBV19; cdr3_aa: CASVRGSGNQPQHF; cdr3_nt: TGTGCCAGCGTCCGGGGTTCTGGCAATCAGCCCCAGCATTTT
clone_size: .; j_call: TRBJ2-5; d_call: TRBD2; v_call: TRBV28; cdr3_aa: CASSPTSGQETQYF; cdr3_nt: TGTGCCAGCAGTCCGACTAGCGGACAAGAGACCCAGTACTTC
clone_size: .; j_call: TRBJ2-2; d_call: TRBD2; v_call: TRBV28; cdr3_aa: CASSTHGLAGRGGELFF; cdr3_nt: TGTGCCAGCAGTACCCACGGACTAGCCGGGCGGGGCGGGGAGCTGTTTTTT
clone_size: .; j_call: TRBJ2-5; d_call: .; v_call: TRBV20-1; cdr3_aa: CSATQGETQYF; cdr3_nt: TGCAGTGCGACACAGGGAGAGACCCAGTACTTC
clone_size: .; j_call: TRBJ1-1; d_call: .; v_call: TRBV5-1; cdr3_aa: CASSPSPAGLGGTEAFF; cdr3_nt: TGCGCCAGCAGCCCCAGCCCTGCAGGGCTGGGAGGCACTGAAGCTTTCTTT
clone_size: .; j_call: TRBJ2-3; d_call: TRBD2; v_call: TRBV9; cdr3_aa: CASGDYRGDSTDTQYF; cdr3_nt: TGTGCCAGCGGAGACTATCGGGGGGATAGCACAGATACGCAGTATTTT
clone_size: .; j_call: TRBJ1-3; d_call: .; v_call: TRBV6-5; cdr3_aa: CASSRGRAGNTIYF; cdr3_nt: TGTGCCAGCAGTCGAGGCAGGGCAGGAAACACCATATATTTT
clone_size: .; j_call: TRBJ1-1; d_call: TRBD1; v_call: TRBV5-6; cdr3_aa: CASSLALSRQGANTEAFF; cdr3_nt: TGTGCCAGCAGCTTGGCCTTATCCCGACAGGGGGCGAACACTGAAGCTTTCTTT
clone_size: .; j_call: TRBJ2-7; d_call: .; v_call: TRBV5-4; cdr3_aa: CASSPGQMNEQYF; cdr3_nt: TGTGCCAGCAGCCCAGGACAGATGAACGAGCAGTACTTC
clone_size: .; j_call: TRBJ2-7; d_call: TRBD2; v_call: TRBV4-3; cdr3_aa: CASSQDAGVEQYF; cdr3_nt: TGCGCCAGCAGCCAAGATGCGGGGGTCGAGCAGTACTTC
clone_size: .; j_call: TRBJ2-7; d_call: TRBD2; v_call: TRBV7-2; cdr3_aa: CASSSSGPGYEQYF; cdr3_nt: TGTGCCAGCAGCTCTAGCGGCCCAGGGTACGAGCAGTACTTC
clone_size: .; j_call: TRBJ2-7; d_call: .; v_call: TRBV19; cdr3_aa: CASSQGLGIHEQYF; cdr3_nt: TGTGCCAGTAGTCAGGGCTTGGGGATCCACGAGCAGTACTTC
clone_size: .; j_call: TRBJ2-7; d_call: .; v_call: TRBV1; cdr3_aa: CTSSQGISYAYEQYF; cdr3_nt: TGCACCAGCAGCCAAGGAATTAGTTACGCCTACGAGCAGTACTTC
clone_size: .; j_call: TRBJ2-5; d_call: .; v_call: TRBV6-5; cdr3_aa: CASSYSRAHQETQYF; cdr3_nt: TGTGCCAGCAGTTACTCCAGGGCCCACCAAGAGACCCAGTACTTC
clone_size: .; j_call: TRBJ1-5; d_call: .; v_call: TRBV19; cdr3_aa: CASRQTGLSNQPQHF; cdr3_nt: TGTGCCAGTAGGCAAACAGGGTTGAGCAATCAGCCCCAGCATTTT
clone_size: once; j_call: TRBJ2-1; d_call: TRBD2; v_call: TRBV30; cdr3_aa: CAWSVRRTSGYNEQFF; cdr3_nt: TGTGCCTGGAGTGTACGTCGAACTAGCGGATACAATGAGCAGTTCTTC
clone_size: .; j_call: TRBJ1-3; d_call: .; v_call: TRBV7-9; cdr3_aa: CASSLGSLNTIYF; cdr3_nt: TGTGCCAGCAGCTTGGGCAGTTTAAACACCATATATTTT
clone_size: once; j_call: TRBJ2-1; d_call: TRBD2; v_call: TRBV7-2; cdr3_aa: CASSLGLANEQFF; cdr3_nt: TGTGCCAGCAGCTTAGGACTAGCCAATGAGCAGTTCTTC
clone_size: few; j_call: TRBJ1-1; d_call: TRBD1; v_call: TRBV7-9; cdr3_aa: CALNRGNTEAFF; cdr3_nt: TGTGCCCTAAACAGGGGGAACACTGAAGCTTTCTTT
clone_size: few; j_call: TRBJ1-5; d_call: .; v_call: TRBV4-3; cdr3_aa: CASSPFYSNQPQHF; cdr3_nt: TGCGCCAGCAGCCCTTTCTATAGCAATCAGCCCCAGCATTTT
clone_size: .; j_call: TRBJ2-1; d_call: .; v_call: TRBV7-2; cdr3_aa: CASSGPGLTYNEQFF; cdr3_nt: TGTGCCAGCAGCGGTCCGGGACTTACCTACAATGAGCAGTTCTTC
clone_size: .; j_call: TRBJ1-2; d_call: .; v_call: TRBV2; cdr3_aa: CASSGLEGQSGYTF; cdr3_nt: TGTGCCAGCAGCGGCTTAGAGGGACAATCTGGCTACACCTTC
clone_size: .; j_call: TRBJ2-3; d_call: TRBD2; v_call: TRBV27; cdr3_aa: CASSLLAGGSTDTQYF; cdr3_nt: TGTGCCAGCAGTCTCCTAGCGGGAGGTAGCACAGATACGCAGTATTTT
clone_size: .; j_call: TRBJ2-1; d_call: .; v_call: TRBV4-2; cdr3_aa: CASSQDEWNEQFF; cdr3_nt: TGTGCCAGCAGCCAAGATGAGTGGAATGAGCAGTTCTTC
clone_size: .; j_call: TRBJ1-6; d_call: .; v_call: TRBV25-1; cdr3_aa: CASSEAVNSPLHF; cdr3_nt: TGTGCCAGCAGTGAAGCGGTGAATTCACCCCTCCACTTT
clone_size: .; j_call: TRBJ1-2; d_call: .; v_call: TRBV6-6; cdr3_aa: CASSYSPGGGKYGYTF; cdr3_nt: TGTGCCAGCAGTTACTCACCAGGCGGGGGGAAATATGGCTACACCTTC
clone_size: .; j_call: TRBJ1-5; d_call: .; v_call: TRBV18; cdr3_aa: CASSPQGSNQPQHF; cdr3_nt: TGTGCCAGCTCACCTCAGGGGAGCAATCAGCCCCAGCATTTT
clone_size: .; j_call: TRBJ1-3; d_call: .; v_call: TRBV18; cdr3_aa: CASSPRNPGGGNTIYF; cdr3_nt: TGTGCCAGCTCACCGCGGAACCCCGGCGGGGGAAACACCATATATTTT
clone_size: .; j_call: TRBJ2-7; d_call: .; v_call: TRBV5-4; cdr3_aa: CASSSPRQDEQYF; cdr3_nt: TGTGCCAGCAGCTCACCGCGACAGGACGAGCAGTACTTC
clone_size: .; j_call: TRBJ1-4; d_call: TRBD1; v_call: TRBV19; cdr3_aa: CASSPPGQGGEKLFF; cdr3_nt: TGTGCCAGTAGCCCCCCGGGACAGGGGGGAGAAAAACTGTTTTTT
clone_size: .; j_call: TRBJ2-2; d_call: TRBD1; v_call: TRBV7-9; cdr3_aa: CASSLLGTEAGELFF; cdr3_nt: TGTGCCAGCAGCTTATTGGGGACAGAAGCCGGGGAGCTGTTTTTT
clone_size: .; j_call: TRBJ2-2; d_call: TRBD1; v_call: TRBV6-4; cdr3_aa: CASSDSRGQGETGELFF; cdr3_nt: TGTGCCAGCAGTGACTCCCGGGGACAGGGAGAGACCGGGGAGCTGTTTTTT
clone_size: .; j_call: TRBJ1-2; d_call: TRBD1; v_call: TRBV5-1; cdr3_aa: CASGAGTGGSGYTF; cdr3_nt: TGCGCCAGCGGGGCCGGGACAGGGGGCTCTGGCTACACCTTC
clone_size: .; j_call: TRBJ1-1; d_call: .; v_call: TRBV28; cdr3_aa: CASSLGGPNTEAFF; cdr3_nt: TGTGCCAGCAGTTTGGGGGGACCGAACACTGAAGCTTTCTTT
clone_size: .; j_call: TRBJ2-3; d_call: TRBD2; v_call: TRBV7-3; cdr3_aa: CASSPAGVTDTQYF; cdr3_nt: TGTGCCAGCAGCCCCGCGGGAGTCACAGATACGCAGTATTTT
clone_size: .; j_call: TRBJ1-5; d_call: .; v_call: TRBV19; cdr3_aa: CASSIREGSGNQPQHF; cdr3_nt: TGTGCCAGTAGTATTCGGGAAGGGAGCGGCAATCAGCCCCAGCATTTT
clone_size: .; j_call: TRBJ2-1; d_call: TRBD1; v_call: TRBV4-3; cdr3_aa: CASSRGRVNEQFF; cdr3_nt: TGCGCCAGCAGCAGGGGGCGGGTCAATGAGCAGTTCTTC
clone_size: .; j_call: TRBJ2-1; d_call: TRBD1; v_call: TRBV4-3; cdr3_aa: CASSQGPGQGYNEQFF; cdr3_nt: TGCGCCAGCAGCCAGGGTCCGGGACAGGGCTACAATGAGCAGTTCTTC
clone_size: .; j_call: TRBJ2-2; d_call: .; v_call: TRBV7-7; cdr3_aa: CASSLGAGTGELFF; cdr3_nt: TGTGCTAGCAGCTTAGGGGCAGGGACCGGGGAGCTGTTTTTT
clone_size: once; j_call: TRBJ2-7; d_call: .; v_call: TRBV6-5; cdr3_aa: CASSYSEGADEQYF; cdr3_nt: TGTGCCAGCAGTTACTCGGAGGGGGCGGACGAGCAGTACTTC
clone_size: .; j_call: TRBJ1-1; d_call: .; v_call: TRBV7-6; cdr3_aa: CASTQLGEGDTEAFF; cdr3_nt: TGTGCCAGCACCCAACTAGGGGAGGGGGACACTGAAGCTTTCTTT
clone_size: .; j_call: TRBJ1-5; d_call: .; v_call: TRBV1; cdr3_aa: CTSGGRHCNQPQHF; cdr3_nt: TGCACCTCGGGAGGACGGCATTGCAACCAGCCCCAGCATTTT